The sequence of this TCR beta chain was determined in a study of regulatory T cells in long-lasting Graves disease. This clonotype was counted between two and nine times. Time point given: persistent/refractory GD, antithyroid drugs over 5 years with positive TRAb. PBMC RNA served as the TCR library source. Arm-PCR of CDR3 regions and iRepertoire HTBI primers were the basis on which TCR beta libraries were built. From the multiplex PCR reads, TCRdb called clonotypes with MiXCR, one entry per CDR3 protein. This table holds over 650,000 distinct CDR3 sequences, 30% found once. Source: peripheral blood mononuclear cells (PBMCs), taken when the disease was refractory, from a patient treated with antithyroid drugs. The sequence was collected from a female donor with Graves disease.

The CDR3 nucleotides read TGTGCCACGCTGGGGGCAGTCACTGAAGCTTTCTTT. It translates to CATLGAVTEAFF. V gene TRBV19 combines with J gene TRBJ1-1; D might be TRBD1 (6 bases). Germline V gene sequence: CDR1 LNHDA, CDR2 SQIVND (reference sequence). This CDR3 has 12 amino acids. Trimming took off 10 bases at V and 4 bases at J, with 13 bases between the two ends.